Listed below are T cell receptor beta chains from one sample, sequenced in a study of T-cell memory formation after mild COVID-19. TCRdb fed the 5' RACE reads into MiXCR, producing one record per CDR3 protein. Of approximately 350,000 distinct CDR3 sequences listed, over 13% are singletons. The sequenced sample consisted of PBMCs or a T cell subset sorted from them (not recorded which). These receptor sequences come from a man younger than 35 who had mild COVID-19 (a few samples of this study predate the infection). Cell type and time point are not known. The CDR3 runs from the conserved cysteine through the conserved F or W. The D gene is left open where the match is weak. Size tells how often a clone was seen (once, few, many) or the class of an expanded clone, and some rows leave it out.

len	abundance	j_gene	d_gene	v_gene	CDR3aa	CDR3nt
16	.	TRBJ1-1	TRBD1	TRBV5-4	CASSDRDRGGNTEAFF	TGTGCCAGCAGCGACCGGGACAGGGGGGGGAACACTGAAGCTTTCTTT
12	once	TRBJ1-6	.	TRBV27	CASSRVNSPLHF	TGTGCCAGCAGTAGGGTTAATTCACCCCTCCACTTT
17	few	TRBJ2-1	.	TRBV20-1	CSARGDYRGPSYNEQFF	TGCAGTGCTAGGGGTGATTATAGGGGCCCCTCCTACAATGAGCAGTTCTTC
16	many	TRBJ2-3	.	TRBV4-2	CASRGTEGSATDTQYF	TGTGCCAGCAGGGGGACGGAGGGATCCGCGACAGATACGCAGTATTTT
14	many	TRBJ2-3	TRBD1	TRBV12-3/TRBV12-4	CASSLDRGLYTQYF	TGTGCCAGCAGTTTGGACAGGGGGCTTTATACGCAGTATTTT
14	.	TRBJ2-7	.	TRBV6-2/TRBV6-3	CASSYYGETYEQYF	TGTGCCAGCAGTTACTATGGGGAAACCTACGAGCAGTACTTC
14	few	TRBJ2-3	.	TRBV20-1	CSARAEALVDTQYF	TGCAGTGCTAGAGCGGAGGCCCTCGTAGATACGCAGTATTTT
14	many	TRBJ2-7	.	TRBV27	CATQRAGASYEQYF	TGTGCCACCCAGAGGGCAGGGGCGTCCTACGAGCAGTACTTC
14	few	TRBJ2-7	.	TRBV5-1	CASSFGIGSYEQYF	TGCGCCAGCAGCTTTGGTATAGGCTCCTACGAGCAGTACTTC
14	many	TRBJ2-5	TRBD2	TRBV7-2	CASSLPSGQETQYF	TGTGCCAGCAGCCTACCTAGCGGGCAAGAGACCCAGTACTTC
16	.	TRBJ2-1	TRBD1	TRBV5-1	CASSPSIQGRNNEQFF	TGCGCCAGCAGCCCATCGATACAGGGGCGCAACAATGAGCAGTTCTTC
15	.	TRBJ1-2	TRBD1	TRBV9	CASSGGDRGYSGYTF	TGTGCCAGCAGCGGAGGGGACAGGGGGTATAGTGGCTACACCTTC
12	few	TRBJ2-7	.	TRBV29-1	CSVELRSYEQYF	TGCAGCGTTGAACTGAGAAGCTACGAGCAGTACTTC
17	few	TRBJ2-1	.	TRBV20-1	CSASDPRRGRSYNEQFF	TGCAGTGCTTCCGACCCCCGCCGGGGTAGGTCCTACAATGAGCAGTTCTTC
15	few	TRBJ2-3	TRBD2	TRBV18	CASSPRAGGTDTQYF	TGTGCCAGCTCACCACGTGCGGGGGGAACAGATACGCAGTATTTT
15	.	TRBJ2-7	.	TRBV20-1	CSATLRLGAPDEQYF	TGCAGTGCTACGCTAAGACTAGGGGCCCCGGACGAGCAGTACTTC
13	few	TRBJ2-7	.	TRBV2	CASSETGAHEQYF	TGTGCCAGCAGTGAAACGGGGGCTCACGAGCAGTACTTC
15	.	TRBJ1-1	.	TRBV11-2	CASSLVGQSSSEAFF	TGTGCCAGCAGCTTAGTCGGTCAGAGCAGCTCTGAAGCTTTCTTT
13	many	TRBJ2-2	.	TRBV4-2	CASSQVGSGELFF	TGTGCCAGCAGCCAAGTAGGGTCCGGGGAGCTGTTTTTT
12	.	TRBJ1-2	.	TRBV27	CASRDLVRGYTF	TGTGCCAGCAGGGACTTGGTGCGGGGCTACACCTTC
17	.	TRBJ2-7	TRBD2	TRBV19	CASSISAGGRSSYEQYF	TGTGCCAGTAGTATATCAGCGGGGGGACGAAGCTCCTACGAGCAGTACTTC
16	.	TRBJ2-7	TRBD2	TRBV5-1	CASSRGTSGGAYEQYF	TGCGCCAGCAGCCGCGGGACTAGCGGGGGGGCTTACGAGCAGTACTTC
13	few	TRBJ2-5	.	TRBV24-1	CATSDGAQETQYF	TGTGCCACCAGTGATGGGGCGCAAGAGACCCAGTACTTC
15	few	TRBJ1-6	TRBD1	TRBV20-1	CSARVRQGYGSPLHF	TGCAGTGCTAGAGTAAGACAGGGTTATGGTTCACCCCTCCACTTT
18	.	TRBJ2-3	TRBD2	TRBV4-1	CASSQGAGTSGVTDTQYF	TGCGCCAGCAGCCAAGGGGCCGGGACTAGCGGGGTCACAGATACGCAGTATTTT
13	few	TRBJ1-5	.	TRBV19	CASSPPGPGPQHF	TGTGCCAGTAGTCCTCCGGGTCCCGGGCCCCAGCATTTT
15	few	TRBJ1-5	.	TRBV12-3/TRBV12-4	CASSLGSKSNQPQHF	TGTGCCAGCAGTTTAGGCAGTAAAAGCAATCAGCCCCAGCATTTT
13	.	TRBJ1-1	.	TRBV9	CASSVVGASEAFF	TGTGCCAGCAGCGTAGTAGGGGCCAGTGAAGCTTTCTTT
15	.	TRBJ1-1	TRBD1	TRBV7-9	CASSLRDSPNTEAFF	TGTGCCAGCAGCTTGAGGGACAGCCCGAACACTGAAGCTTTCTTT
15	.	TRBJ2-2	.	TRBV9	CASSVGGTNTGELFF	TGTGCCAGCAGCGTAGGGGGAACGAACACCGGGGAGCTGTTTTTT
13	medium-sized	TRBJ1-1	.	TRBV4-1	CASSPREVAEAFF	TGCGCCAGCAGCCCTAGGGAGGTGGCTGAAGCTTTCTTT